This TCR beta chain was identified in a study of blood T cell repertoires in COVID-19 (dated by TCRdb to the early 2020s). For the wider study: Collaborator samples came from the United States, Italy and Spain and covered acute and convalescent phases of COVID-19. The prospective study material was composed of cDNA or gDNA derived from T cells, B-cell-depleted T cells, or PBMCs. A de-identified subject ID, COVID-19 status, age in years and sex were almost always included in the sample metadata. The samples were drawn from two sources: the first 160 participants of the ongoing ImmuneRACE study, and 1,000 to 1,500 subjects contributed by 6 global collaborators. Where available, HLA class I and class II types were taken from metadata supplied by the sample provider and were not determined by assay-based typing. The repertoires were released in a freely available public database intended as a resource for research on the immune response to SARS-CoV-2. Subjects who had been exposed to COVID-19, were actively infected with it, or had recovered from it provided the deeply sampled blood TCRbeta repertoires that made up the dataset. Summary of the overall study and its limitations: How much clinical and demographic metadata was included differed by source and by participant, and the metadata was provided uncurated.

The germline V gene (reference sequence) sets CDR1 to SEHNR and CDR2 to FQNEAQ. V ends up 8 bases short and J 7 bases short, with an unmatched junction base count of 3. Counted from cysteine to phenylalanine, this CDR3 has 12 amino acids. Only the CDR3 DNA stays, 36 bases, in frame from base 1. Comment on this clone: Its cognate antigen has yet to be identified. Base-call qualities are not available, and no considerably larger clone is one nucleotide away.

The collaborating institutions used their own protocols to collect whole blood in K2EDTA tubes. For TCRbeta analysis, collaborator samples were shipped as frozen whole blood, as isolated PBMCs, or as DNA extracted from either sample type. TCRbeta CDR3 regions were amplified from genomic DNA by means of the immunoSEQ Assay, a bias-controlled multiplex PCR. As for the authors' bioinformatics: Within the assay, amplification of reference gene primers was used to estimate how many nucleated cells each sample contained. To quantify the absolute abundance of each unique TCRbeta CDR3 rearrangement, sequence reads were collapsed and filtered. Productive Simpson clonality was computed per sample as the square root of Simpson's diversity index over productive rearrangements. Here the immuneACCESS table is served through TCRdb, limited to in-frame sequences with V and J called. Missing clones are a known gap in these copies; in checked studies unresolved V genes cover under half, and the rest lacks a known reason. V and J calls plus clone size are reproduced from that table; the DNA served to infer D and trimming. The sample contains 200,000 to 300,000 clones, approximately 81% of them found a single time. The ten largest clones capture less than 5% of the sample.

The origin of this receptor is a man in his 60s with acute or convalescent COVID-19. Sequences were obtained from peripheral blood. Rearrangement joined TRBV7-9 to TRBJ1-4, with 8 bases in between that match TRBD1. The CDR3 protein: CASDTGGEKLFF. The DNA sequence is as follows: TGTGCCAGCGATACAGGGGGTGAAAAACTGTTTTTT.